This T cell receptor beta chain was sequenced for a study of T cell changes during pregnancy in multiple sclerosis. Only in-frame clones appear in the TCRdb table, and some are missing; sequencing was by immunoSEQ multiplex PCR. The sample lists approximately 79,000 clones, around 95% occurring once. Sample: peripheral blood, taken in the second trimester of pregnancy. This TCR was sampled from a female donor in good health, enrolled as a control in a pregnancy study.

The CDR3 loop is CASKTAPDTQYF. Written as DNA, the CDR3 is TGTGCCAGCAAGACAGCTCCAGATACGCAGTATTTT. The chain employs TRBV27 and TRBJ2-3, with D tentatively TRBD1 (5 bases). The CDR3 has 12 residues. The germline V gene encodes CDR1 MNHEY and CDR2 SMNVEV (reference sequence). V was trimmed by 7 bases and J by 4 bases, leaving 9 bases between them.